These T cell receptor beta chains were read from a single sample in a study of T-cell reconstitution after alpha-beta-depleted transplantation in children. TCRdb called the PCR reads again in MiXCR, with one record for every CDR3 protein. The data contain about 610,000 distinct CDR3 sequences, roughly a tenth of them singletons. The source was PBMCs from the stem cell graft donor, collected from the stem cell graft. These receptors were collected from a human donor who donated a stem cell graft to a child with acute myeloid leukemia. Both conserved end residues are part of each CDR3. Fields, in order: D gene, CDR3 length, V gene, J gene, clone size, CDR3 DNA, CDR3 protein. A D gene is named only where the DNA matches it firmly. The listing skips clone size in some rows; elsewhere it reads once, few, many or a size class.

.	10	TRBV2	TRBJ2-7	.	TGTGCCAGCAGAGCGGCAGATCAGTACTTC	CASRAADQYF
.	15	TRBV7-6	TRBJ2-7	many	TGTGCCAGCAGCTTATCAGGTGACAGTACCTACGAGCAGTACTTC	CASSLSGDSTYEQYF
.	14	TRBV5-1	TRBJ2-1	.	TGCGCCAGCAGCTTGGCCAGGGAAGTGGGAGAGCAGTTCTTC	CASSLAREVGEQFF
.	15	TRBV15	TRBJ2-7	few	TGTGCCACCAGCAGAGAAAGTCCCGTCTCCTACGAGCAGTACTTC	CATSRESPVSYEQYF
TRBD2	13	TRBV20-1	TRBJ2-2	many	TGCAGTGCCCGGCTAGCGGGAGGCGGGGAGCTGTTTTTT	CSARLAGGGELFF
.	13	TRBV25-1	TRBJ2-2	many	TGTGCCAGCGCCCAGAGTCTAGACGGGGAGCTGTTTTTT	CASAQSLDGELFF
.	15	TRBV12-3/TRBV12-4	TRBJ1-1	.	TGTGCCAGCAGTTTAGGGACAACGATGAACACTGAAGCTTTCTTT	CASSLGTTMNTEAFF
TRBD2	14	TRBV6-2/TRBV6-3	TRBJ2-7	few	TGTGCCAGCAGTTTAGCGGGCGGCGGGGTCGAGCAGTACTTC	CASSLAGGGVEQYF
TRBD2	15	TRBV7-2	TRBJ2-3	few	TGTGCCAGCAGCTTAATTGGGACTAGCGGGAAGGTGGAGTATTTT	CASSLIGTSGKVEYF
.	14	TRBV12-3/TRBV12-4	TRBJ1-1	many	TGTGCCAGCAGTTTAATGACGTTGAACACTGAAGCTTTCTTT	CASSLMTLNTEAFF
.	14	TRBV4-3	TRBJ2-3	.	TGCGCCAGCAGCCAAGACCGAGAAACTAATACGCAGTATTTT	CASSQDRETNTQYF
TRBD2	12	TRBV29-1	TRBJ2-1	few	TGCAGCGGCGGACTAGCGGGAGCGGAGCAGTTCTTC	CSGGLAGAEQFF
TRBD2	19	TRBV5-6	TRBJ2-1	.	TGTGCCAGCGGCCCCAGGACTAGCGGGATCGTAATAGATGGCAATGAGCAGTTCTTC	CASGPRTSGIVIDGNEQFF
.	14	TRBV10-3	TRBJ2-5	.	TGTGCCATCAAGAGGCAGGGTACACAAGAGACCCAGTACTTC	CAIKRQGTQETQYF
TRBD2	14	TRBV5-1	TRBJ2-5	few	TGCGCCAGCAGCTTTACCCAGCGGGGAGAGACCCAGTACTTC	CASSFTQRGETQYF
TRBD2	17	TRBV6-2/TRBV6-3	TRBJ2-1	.	TGTGCCAGCAACACCCCTAGCGGGAGTTTGATTTACAATGAGCAGTTCTTC	CASNTPSGSLIYNEQFF